This T cell receptor beta chain was identified during a study of shared clonotypes between healthy human individuals. As for this clone: Its antigen remains unknown.

The CDR3 spans 16 residues. V was trimmed by 0 bases and J by 5 bases, leaving 13 bases between them. Germline lookup yields CDR1 MGHDK and CDR2 SYGVNS. Regarding the study as a whole: The expectation was that sequencing depth would affect clonotype sharing among donors. A few donors held about 4.6% of naive CD4 clonotypes in common.

Execution of the assay was at deep level. Clones were sequenced by immunoSEQ multiplex PCR, and TCRdb holds only the in-frame ones, with some missing. This sample carries more than 2,000,000 clones, more than 80% of them seen once, and the ten largest clones take 0.35% to 0.45%. A CD45RA-negative memory subset and a CD45RA+ naive subset were separated from the CD4+ cells. The chain combines TRBV25-1 with TRBJ1-4, with D possibly being TRBD1 (5 bases). This clonotype was sampled from a man younger than 35 in good health. Some clones in this sample may be carry-over from other donors' samples. The specimen sequenced was naive CD4+ T cells from PBMCs. Subset indicated: CD45RA+ positively selected. The CDR3 DNA is TGTGCCAGCAGTGAATACCGGGGGAGGAAAAATGAAAAACTGTTTTTT. This translates into CASSEYRGRKNEKLFF. The full variable domain, its missing parts supplied by reference TRBV25-1 and TRBJ1-4, is EADIYQTPRYLVIGTGKKITLECSQTMGHDKMYWYQQDPGMELHLIHYSYGVNSTEKGDLSSESTVSRIRTEHFPLTLESARPSHTSQYLCASSEYRGRKNEKLFFGSGTQLSVL.